What follows are 25 T cell receptor beta chains derived from one specimen sequenced in a study of T cells in Graves' hyperthyroidism and ophthalmopathy. TCR beta CDR3 regions were amplified from RNA transcripts. The HTBI set primed first-round TCR CDR3 RT-PCR. One entry per CDR3 protein results from TCRdb running MiXCR on the multiplex PCR reads. Among about 770,000 distinct CDR3 sequences listed, under 20% were seen once. The sequencing input was blood. The receptors come from a woman in her fifties or sixties with Graves' hyperthyroidism that later progressed to Graves' ophthalmopathy.

A few counts support this clonotype. The gene calls are TRBV24-1 and TRBJ2-2; possible D gene TRBD2, 5 bases. V lost 2 bases and J lost 2, with 17 bases in between. CDR3 length: 18 residues. Germline CDR1 is KGHDR and CDR2 is SFDVKD. CDR3 protein: CATSDWTSKRRNTGELFF. In DNA form, the CDR3 reads TGTGCCACCAGTGATTGGACTTCAAAGAGGCGAAACACCGGGGAGCTGTTTTTT.

This chain connects TRBV20-1 to TRBJ2-3; 13 bases fit TRBD2. CDR1 is DFQATT, CDR2 SNEGSKA, per germline (reference sequence). CDR3 length: 14 amino acids. Trimming took 6 bases from V and 4 from J; bases not matched to a gene: 4. The DNA for the CDR3 is TGCAGTGCAATACTAGCGGGGGGGCCAGATACGCAGTATTTT. This sequence encodes CSAILAGGPDTQYF.

In DNA, the CDR3 is TGTGCCAGCAGCCATGGAGGGGCTTATGGCTACACCTTC. Residues: CASSHGGAYGYTF. The chain links TRBV14 to TRBJ1-2, with D maybe TRBD1 (5 bases). The germline V and J ends were trimmed by 3 bases and 5 bases, with 10 bases remaining between them. The CDR3 is 13 amino acids. Per germline, CDR1 SGHDN and CDR2 FVKESK.

This clonotype has just a few counts. This chain uses TRBV7-2 with TRBJ2-3; 11 bases map to TRBD2. Germline-derived CDR1 and CDR2 are SGHTA and FQGNSA. The J segment lost 0 bases and the V segment lost 4 bases, leaving 6 bases of the junction unmatched. The length of the CDR3 is 17 residues. The CDR3, as DNA: TGTGCCAGCAGCTCTTATACTAGCGGGGGAAGCACAGATACGCAGTATTTT. This gives the protein CASSSYTSGGSTDTQYF.

This clonotype was detected a few times. This rearrangement joins TRBV6-1 to TRBJ2-2, with TRBD2 matching over 7 bases. The J segment lost 6 bases and the V segment lost 7 bases, leaving 11 bases of the junction unmatched. Per germline, CDR1 MNHNS and CDR2 SASEGT. The CDR3 covers 15 residues. The CDR3 nucleotides read TGTGCCAGCACCGCCGGGACTATCGCGGCCGGGGAGCTGTTTTTT. It translates to CASTAGTIAAGELFF.

The chain carries TRBV4-1 and TRBJ1-1; D may be TRBD1 (6 bases). CDR3 length equals 16 residues. Deletions cut 1 base from V and 1 base from J, with 13 bases between. The germline V gene encodes CDR1 MGHRA and CDR2 YSYEKL. In DNA, the CDR3 is TGCGCCAGCAGCCAAGCGGGTGGGGGGCGGAACACTGAAGCTTTCTTT. As protein: CASSQAGGGRNTEAFF.

The genes are TRBV7-9 and TRBJ2-7; 7 bases map to TRBD1. Germline V gene data show CDR1 as SEHNR and CDR2 as FQNEAQ (reference sequence). V lost 4 bases, J lost 2 bases, and 8 bases stayed unmatched. This CDR3 is built from 15 residues. The CDR3 here is CASSSFDRDPYEQYF. The CDR3 DNA follows: TGTGCCAGCAGCTCCTTCGACAGGGACCCCTACGAGCAGTACTTC.

The DNA of the CDR3 is TGTGCCAGCAGTTTTAACCTCGTAGGTTATGATACGCAGTATTTT. This encodes CASSFNLVGYDTQYF. V gene TRBV27 combines with J gene TRBJ2-3, with no clear D. The V and J ends lost 3 bases and 6 bases respectively, with 16 bases between them. The length of the CDR3 is 15 residues. Germline V gene sequence: CDR1 MNHEY, CDR2 SMNVEV (reference sequence).

This clonotype was detected a few times. This sequence joins TRBV30 and TRBJ1-2; D is perhaps TRBD1 (6 bases). The V gene's germline CDR1 is GTSNPN and CDR2 SVGIG (reference sequence). CDR3 length equals 13 residues. V lost 0 bases, J lost 7 bases, and 12 bases lay in between. DNA for the CDR3: TGTGCCTGGAGTGTCACGGGGGCAGGTGGCTACACCTTC. This translates into CAWSVTGAGGYTF.

J is TRBJ1-1 and V is TRBV20-1, with TRBD1 identical over 7 bases. With 6 bases clipped from V and 5 bases from J, the junction kept 9 bases outside the gene matches. CDR3 size: 13 residues. In germline, CDR1 is DFQATT, CDR2 SNEGSKA (reference sequence). The CDR3 DNA reads TGCAGTGCCGAGTCAACAGGGGCAACTGAAGCTTTCTTT. Protein sequence: CSAESTGATEAFF.

This clonotype showed up just a few times. The chain carries TRBV6-1 and TRBJ2-3, with TRBD2 matching 9 bases. With V trimmed by 6 bases and J by 0 bases, 7 bases remained unmatched. The CDR3 runs to 16 residues. Germline V gives CDR1 MNHNS, CDR2 SASEGT. The CDR3 DNA follows: TGTGCCAGCAGCCTGAGGACTAGCGCCAGCACAGATACGCAGTATTTT. Amino acid sequence: CASSLRTSASTDTQYF.

The chain employs TRBV28 and TRBJ2-2, with D possibly TRBD1 on 6 matching bases. Germline values: CDR1 MDHEN, CDR2 SYDVKM. The CDR3 covers 16 residues. Trimming took off 6 bases at V and 1 base at J, with 15 bases between the two ends. In DNA form, the CDR3 reads TGTGCCAGCAGGGTGTGGGGGCTTATGAACACCGGGGAGCTGTTTTTT. Protein product: CASRVWGLMNTGELFF.

This clonotype was counted ten times or more. V usage is TRBV15 and J usage is TRBJ2-3, with 7 bases fitting TRBD2. There are 15 residues in the CDR3. Germline CDR1 and CDR2: LNHNV and YYDKDF (reference sequence). The J segment lost 1 base and the V segment lost 0 bases, leaving 1 base of the junction unmatched. CDR3 in amino acids: CATSRETSGTDTQYF. CDR3 DNA sequence: TGTGCCACCAGCAGAGAAACTAGCGGCACAGATACGCAGTATTTT.

This clonotype appeared once. V gene TRBV19 combines with J gene TRBJ1-4, with 7 bases identical to TRBD1. V dropped 5 bases and J dropped 5; count of bases not matched to a gene: 8. This CDR3 is built from 15 residues. CDR1 is LNHDA, CDR2 SQIVND, per germline (reference sequence). The CDR3 is CASSADRENNEKLFF. The CDR3 DNA reads as TGTGCCAGTAGTGCCGACAGGGAAAACAATGAAAAACTGTTTTTT.

There are many counts of this clonotype. This rearrangement joins TRBV12-3 or TRBV12-4 to TRBJ1-1; D call uncertain. Trimming shortened V by 6 bases and J by 1 base, and 9 bases separated the two germline ends. The CDR3 extends over 13 amino acids. For the CDR3, the DNA is TGTGCCAGCAGCTCAACAGAGAACACTGAAGCTTTCTTT. Translating gives CASSSTENTEAFF.

This clonotype was observed a single time. The J gene is TRBJ2-6, the V gene TRBV27, with D uncertain. The germline gives CDR1 MNHEY, CDR2 SMNVEV (reference sequence). Trimming removed 0 bases from V and 0 bases from J, with 15 bases in between. This CDR3 is built from 19 residues. The CDR3 protein is CASSLSGGGRSSGANVLTF. CDR3 in DNA: TGTGCCAGCAGTTTATCCGGTGGCGGCAGAAGCTCTGGGGCCAACGTCCTGACTTTC.

The table lists this clonotype with a few counts. This chain uses TRBV20-1 with TRBJ2-7; D might be TRBD2 (5 bases). Trimming took 5 bases from V and 3 from J, leaving 14 bases between them. Per the germline V gene, CDR1 is DFQATT and CDR2 is SNEGSKA (reference sequence). The CDR3 loop spans 13 amino acids. Here the CDR3 DNA reads TGCAGTGCTGCCCGTTGGGAGCACTACGAGCAGTACTTC. As protein: CSAARWEHYEQYF.

This chain uses TRBV6-2 or TRBV6-3 with TRBJ2-3, with 7 bases lining up with TRBD1. Germline loops: CDR1 MNHEY, CDR2 SVGEGT. This CDR3 comprises 15 residues. V lost 8 bases, J lost 2 bases, and 10 bases stayed unmatched. CDR3 DNA sequence: TGTGCCAGCGTTAGGACAGGACGGCCCACAGATACGCAGTATTTT. Translated, it gives CASVRTGRPTDTQYF.

Many counts were recorded for this clonotype. The V and J genes are TRBV20-1 and TRBJ1-6; 10 bases are a match to TRBD1. The V gene's germline CDR1 is DFQATT and CDR2 SNEGSKA (reference sequence). The trim removed 7 bases at V and 9 bases at J, leaving 3 bases unmatched. This CDR3 comprises 12 residues. CDR3 sequence reads: CSVDRGLSPLHF. In nucleotides, the CDR3 is TGCAGTGTCGACAGGGGGCTTTCACCCCTCCACTTT.

This CDR3 reads CASSPNDREEKLFF. The CDR3 DNA follows: TGTGCCAGCAGTCCGAACGACAGGGAGGAAAAACTGTTTTTT. The gene calls are TRBV27 and TRBJ1-4, with 7 nucleotides matching TRBD1. The germline gives CDR1 MNHEY, CDR2 SMNVEV (reference sequence). J lost 8 bases, V lost 5 bases, and 8 bases had no gene match. CDR3 length: 14 amino acids.

In its sample, this clonotype was seen a few times. The chain carries TRBV6-1 and TRBJ1-4; TRBD1 agrees at 7 bases. This CDR3 is built from 13 residues. With 6 bases clipped from V and 7 bases from J, the junction kept 5 bases outside the gene matches. CDR1 and CDR2 from the germline V gene are MNHNS and SASEGT. The CDR3 protein is CASRRGQAEKLFF. The CDR3 DNA reads as TGTGCCAGCAGACGTGGACAGGCTGAAAAACTGTTTTTT.

This clonotype showed up many times. The CDR3 reads CAWNLVVGRQETQYF. The DNA of the CDR3 is TGTGCCTGGAATTTGGTAGTGGGACGCCAAGAGACCCAGTACTTC. The genes are TRBV30 and TRBJ2-5; D might be TRBD1 or TRBD2, each matching 5 bases. Germline CDR1 is GTSNPN and CDR2 is SVGIG (reference sequence). The CDR3 covers 15 residues. V was cut by 4 bases and J by 1 base, with 16 bases left in between.

The chain uses TRBV7-8 and TRBJ1-2; a weak D match, TRBD1 (6 bases). CDR1 is SGHVS and CDR2 is FQNEAQ in the germline V gene. This CDR3 region has 15 residues. The V gene lost 3 bases and the J gene lost 8 bases, with 19 bases spanning the gap. The CDR3 DNA reads TGTGCCAGCAGCTTTAAGATGGGGCAGGGGCCAGGCTACACCTTC. Its protein product is CASSFKMGQGPGYTF.

This clonotype was detected many times. V usage is TRBV2 and J usage is TRBJ2-5; 10 nucleotides line up with TRBD1. V lost 4 bases and J lost 2; bases outside the gene matches: 7. The CDR3 covers 16 residues. CDR1 is SNHLY, CDR2 FYNNEI, per germline. The CDR3 is CASSAGTGARQETQYF. CDR3 nucleotide sequence: TGTGCCAGCAGTGCGGGGACAGGGGCGCGACAAGAGACCCAGTACTTC. The full variable domain, rest sourced from reference TRBV2 and TRBJ2-5, is EPEVTQTPSHQVTQMGQEVILRCVPISNHLYFYWYRQILGQKVEFLVSFYNNEISEKSEIFDDQFSVERPDGSNFTLKIRSTKLEDSAMYFCASSAGTGARQETQYFGPGTRLLVL.

This clonotype was recorded many times. The chain links TRBV11-2 to TRBJ1-4; no reliable D call. The CDR3 runs to 15 residues. Between the trimmed V and J ends, which lost 1 base and 8 bases, there was a span of 14 bases. Germline CDR1 and CDR2: SGHAT and FQNNGV. CDR3 DNA: TGTGCCAGCAGCTTAGGCCCCGGAATAGGCGAAAAACTGTTTTTT. Amino acids: CASSLGPGIGEKLFF.